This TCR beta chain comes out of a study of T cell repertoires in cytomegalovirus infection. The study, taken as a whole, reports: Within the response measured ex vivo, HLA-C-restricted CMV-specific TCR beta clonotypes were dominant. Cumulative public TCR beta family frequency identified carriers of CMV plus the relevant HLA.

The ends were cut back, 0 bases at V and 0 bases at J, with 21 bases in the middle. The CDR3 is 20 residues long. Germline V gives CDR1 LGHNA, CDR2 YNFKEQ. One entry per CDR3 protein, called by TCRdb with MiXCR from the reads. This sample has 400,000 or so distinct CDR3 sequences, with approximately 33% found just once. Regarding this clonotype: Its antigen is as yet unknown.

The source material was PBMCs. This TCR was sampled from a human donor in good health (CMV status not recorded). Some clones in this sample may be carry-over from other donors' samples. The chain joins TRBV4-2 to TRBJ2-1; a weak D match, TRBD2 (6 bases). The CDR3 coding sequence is TGTGCCAGCAGCCAAGAAGTAGGGACTGGACATTTCAGCTCCTACAATGAGCAGTTCTTC. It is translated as CASSQEVGTGHFSSYNEQFF.